This T cell receptor (beta chain) was sequenced in a study of OX40 agonist ivuxolimab in advanced cancers. TCRdb keeps only in-frame clones here, not all; method: immunoSEQ multiplex PCR. Here the sample spans 25,000 to 35,000 clones, about 88% being singletons. Germline V gene sequence: CDR1 SEHNR, CDR2 FQNEAQ (reference sequence). V lost 5 bases to trimming and J lost 3 bases; unmatched junction nucleotides: 11. The CDR3 contains 16 residues. This clone was detected once. The chain uses TRBV7-9 and TRBJ2-5, with 8 nucleotides matching TRBD1. The input for sequencing was CD4+ or CD8+ T cells sorted from blood, taken in a trial of the OX40 agonist ivuxolimab. The TCR sequence derives from an adult with an advanced solid tumor such as melanoma, head and neck, liver or kidney cancer. CDR3 DNA: TGTGCCAGCAGCCCGTTAGAGGGGACAGGTGAAGAGACCCAGTACTTC. Residues: CASSPLEGTGEETQYF.